Listed below are T cell receptor beta chains from one sample, sequenced in a study of multiple sclerosis patients with progressive multifocal leukoencephalopathy. Data came from immunoSEQ multiplex PCR; TCRdb stores just in-frame clones and leaves some out. The sample yields 25,000 to 30,000 clones, roughly 90% seen once. Sequences were derived from PBMCs, sampled from a patient treated with natalizumab. Receptor source: a human donor with multiple sclerosis. The CDR3 runs from the conserved cysteine through the conserved F or W. D genes are given only for firm matches. Only part of the rows carry a size: once, few, many, or a class if the clone is expanded.

v_call,j_call,d_call,clone_size,cdr3_nt,cdr3_aa
TRBV6-5,TRBJ2-5,TRBD2,NA,TGTGCCAGCAGTTTACTAGCGGGCGACCAAGAGACCCAGTACTTC,CASSLLAGDQETQYF
TRBV5-1,TRBJ2-1,NA,NA,TGCGCCAGCAGCTCCGGACGGAGCTCCTACAATGAGCAGTTCTTC,CASSSGRSSYNEQFF
TRBV19,TRBJ2-6,NA,NA,TGTGCCAGTGGTCATGGGGGGTCGGGCACTGGGGCCAACGTCCTGACTTTC,CASGHGGSGTGANVLTF
TRBV6-1,TRBJ2-7,NA,NA,TGTGCCAGCACCCGGGACATCAACTACGAGCAGTACTTC,CASTRDINYEQYF
TRBV6-1,TRBJ1-6,NA,NA,TGTGCCAGCAGTGAGGGCCAGGGATTGGGTTCACCCCTCCACTTT,CASSEGQGLGSPLHF
TRBV25-1,TRBJ1-1,NA,NA,TGTGCCAGCAGCCCCACCCTCACACCGCGGGGTAACACTGAAGCTTTCTTT,CASSPTLTPRGNTEAFF
TRBV5-5,TRBJ1-1,NA,once,TGTGCCAGCAGCTTGGTATCGGGGACGACTGAAGCTTTCTTT,CASSLVSGTTEAFF
TRBV27,TRBJ2-2,NA,NA,TGTGCCAGCAGTTCCGGCTACATGAACACCGGGGAGCTGTTTTTT,CASSSGYMNTGELFF
TRBV5-6,TRBJ1-1,TRBD1,once,TGTGCCAGCAGCTTGGGAAGGGGGCATCGGACTGAAGCTTTCTTT,CASSLGRGHRTEAFF
TRBV21-1,TRBJ1-4,NA,NA,TGTGCCAGCGGCTTTTGGGGCGGAGTAACTAATGAAAAACTGTTTTTT,CASGFWGGVTNEKLFF
TRBV2,TRBJ2-2,NA,NA,TGTGCCAGCAGTGAGGGGCAGGGGTTTAACGGGGAGCTGTTTTTT,CASSEGQGFNGELFF
TRBV18,TRBJ1-2,NA,NA,TGTGCCAGCTCACCGGTAGAAGGGGCGTCCAACTATGGCTACACCTTC,CASSPVEGASNYGYTF
TRBV4-1,TRBJ2-2,TRBD1,NA,TGCGCCAGCAGCCAAGAAACAGGGGGGAACACCGGGGAGCCGTTTTTT,CASSQETGGNTGEPFF
TRBV28,TRBJ1-6,NA,NA,TGTGCCAGCACAGGGCTCAATAATTCACCCCTCCACTTT,CASTGLNNSPLHF
TRBV18,TRBJ2-5,TRBD2,NA,TGTGCCAGCTCACCACGTAGCGGGGGGTTTCAAGAGACCCAGTACTTC,CASSPRSGGFQETQYF
TRBV5-1,TRBJ1-1,TRBD1,NA,TGCGCCAGCAGCTTGGACAGGGGGAACACTGAAGCTTTCTTT,CASSLDRGNTEAFF
TRBV19,TRBJ2-3,NA,NA,TGTGCCAGTAGTATAACAGATACGCAGTATTTT,CASSITDTQYF
TRBV19,TRBJ1-6,TRBD1,NA,TGTGCCAGTACCATCCGGGACAGGGTTAATTCACCCCTCCACTTT,CASTIRDRVNSPLHF
TRBV18,TRBJ2-3,TRBD1,NA,TGTGCCAGCTCTGTGACCGGGACAGGGGGTGATGATACGCAGTATTTT,CASSVTGTGGDDTQYF
TRBV11-2,TRBJ1-1,TRBD1,NA,TGTGCCAGCAGCTCTGGGACAGCTGAAGCTTTCTTT,CASSSGTAEAFF
TRBV30,TRBJ2-2,TRBD1,NA,TGTGCCTGGAGTCGGACAGGACTGAACACCGGGGAGCTGTTTTTT,CAWSRTGLNTGELFF
TRBV21-1,TRBJ1-1,NA,few,TGTGCCAGCACTGGGGGCCCCGCTGAAGCTTTCTTT,CASTGGPAEAFF
TRBV10-3,TRBJ1-3,TRBD1,NA,TGTGCCATCAGTGATTCCCTTGGACAGGGCTCTGGAAACACCATATATTTT,CAISDSLGQGSGNTIYF
TRBV5-4,TRBJ1-6,TRBD1,NA,TGTGCCAGCAGCTGGGGACAGAGTAGTTATTCACCCCTCCACTTT,CASSWGQSSYSPLHF
TRBV6-1,TRBJ2-1,TRBD1,NA,TGTGCCAGCAGTGTGGGGGACAGTCTCCTTCTCTCCGAGCAGTTCTTC,CASSVGDSLLLSEQFF
TRBV29-1,TRBJ1-1,TRBD1,NA,TGCAGCGTCCTGGTCGCATTCGGACAGGCGGTGACTGAAGCTTTCTTT,CSVLVAFGQAVTEAFF
TRBV5-4,TRBJ1-1,NA,NA,TGTGCCAGCAGATTAGCGAGGAACACTGAAGCTTTCTTT,CASRLARNTEAFF
TRBV5-8,TRBJ1-5,NA,NA,TGTGCCAGCAGCTTGGTACCAGGTACGTTCCATCAGCCCCAGCATTTT,CASSLVPGTFHQPQHF
TRBV7-3,TRBJ1-5,NA,NA,TGTGCCAGCCCTAGCGCCGAGTTTGGGCCCCAGCATTTT,CASPSAEFGPQHF
TRBV7-2,TRBJ1-1,TRBD1,NA,TGTGCCAGCAGCTTACCCTCCAGCGGGACAGGGGGCCTAGGAGCTTTCTTT,CASSLPSSGTGGLGAFF
TRBV11-1,TRBJ2-7,NA,NA,TGTGCCAGCAGCCGGGGCAGGGATTACGAGCAGTACTTC,CASSRGRDYEQYF
TRBV7-3,TRBJ2-2,TRBD1,NA,TGTGCCAGCAGCTCCTCCTACACCACAGGGGCGAACACCGGGGAGCTGTTTTTT,CASSSSYTTGANTGELFF
TRBV5-4,TRBJ2-7,NA,once,TGTGCCAGCAGCAACCAAGGACTGACCTACGAGCAGTACTTC,CASSNQGLTYEQYF
TRBV19,TRBJ1-3,TRBD1,NA,TGTGCCAGTAGTATGGACAGGGCGCGCGGAAACACCATATATTTT,CASSMDRARGNTIYF
TRBV5-1,TRBJ1-1,NA,NA,TGCGCCAGCAGCTTGCACCTCAGGGGTTTAGGGGCTGAAGCTTTCTTT,CASSLHLRGLGAEAFF
TRBV6-5,TRBJ1-1,TRBD1,NA,TGTGCCAGCGAACGGGACAGGGGCACTGAAGCTTTCTTT,CASERDRGTEAFF
TRBV4-1,TRBJ2-7,TRBD1,NA,TGCGCCAGCAGCCGAGGACAGGGGAGCCCCTACGAGCAGTACTTC,CASSRGQGSPYEQYF
TRBV6-6,TRBJ2-1,TRBD2,NA,TGTGCCAGCTTCCCTAGCGGGGGGGGTGAGCAGTTCTTC,CASFPSGGGEQFF
TRBV5-6,TRBJ1-4,TRBD1,NA,TGTGCCAGCAGCTTGTGGCGGACAGGGGGCGAGTTGAGGGAAAAACTGTTTTTT,CASSLWRTGGELREKLFF
TRBV6-6,TRBJ1-1,TRBD1,NA,TGTGCCAGCAGTTACTATGGGACAGGGGGGACTGAAGCTTTCTTT,CASSYYGTGGTEAFF
TRBV4-2,TRBJ1-1,NA,NA,TGTGCCAGCAGCCCGCAACAAGCGGACACTGAAGCTTTCTTT,CASSPQQADTEAFF
TRBV7-7,TRBJ2-7,NA,NA,TGTGCCAGCAGCTTAGGGCCGAATAGCGAGCAGTACTTC,CASSLGPNSEQYF
TRBV30,TRBJ1-6,NA,NA,TGTGCCTGGAGCCGCAACAAGGGAAGCTCCTATAATTCACCCCTCCACTTT,CAWSRNKGSSYNSPLHF
TRBV10-3,TRBJ1-5,TRBD1,NA,TGTGCCATCAGTGAGTTGGGGACAGGGAATCAGCCCCAGCATTTT,CAISELGTGNQPQHF
TRBV28,TRBJ1-2,NA,NA,TGTGCCAGCAGTTTGGACAGCTCCTATGGCTACACCTTC,CASSLDSSYGYTF
TRBV10-1,TRBJ2-3,NA,NA,TGCGCCAGCAGTGTAGGGAATACGCAGTATTTT,CASSVGNTQYF
TRBV5-1,TRBJ1-6,NA,once,TGCGCCAGCAGCTTGGAACAGAATTCACCCCTCCACTTT,CASSLEQNSPLHF
TRBV2,TRBJ1-1,NA,NA,TGTGCCGGAGGGTCAGGGTTATCCGAAGCTTTCTTT,CAGGSGLSEAFF
TRBV2,TRBJ2-2,NA,NA,TGTGCCAGCAGTGAAGCGGACTACGGGGAGCTGTTTTTT,CASSEADYGELFF
TRBV29-1,TRBJ1-1,NA,NA,TGCAGCGTTGTTACCGGGACTCGGGGTGAAGCTTTCTTT,CSVVTGTRGEAFF
TRBV4-3,TRBJ2-3,NA,NA,TGCGCCAGCAGCCCAACAGTAGGAAGATTGGCAGATACGCAGTATTTT,CASSPTVGRLADTQYF
TRBV29-1,TRBJ2-1,TRBD2,NA,TGCAGCGCCGAGCGACCGGGACTAGCGAGTGAGCAGTTCTTC,CSAERPGLASEQFF
TRBV27,TRBJ2-2,NA,NA,TGTGCCAGCGGTTTAGTTATGGCCGGGGAGCTGTTTTTT,CASGLVMAGELFF
TRBV11-2,TRBJ2-4,NA,once,TGTGCCAGCAGCTCTCAGGAGGGGCTAGCCAAAAACATTCAGTACTTC,CASSSQEGLAKNIQYF
TRBV5-1,TRBJ1-2,NA,NA,TGCGCCAGCAGCTTCCGGCAGGGAAACTATGGCTACACCTTC,CASSFRQGNYGYTF
TRBV7-9,TRBJ1-6,TRBD1,NA,TGTGCCAGCAGCCGGACAGGGAAGAAAGACTCACCCCTCCACTTT,CASSRTGKKDSPLHF
TRBV7-8,TRBJ1-1,NA,NA,TGTGCCAGCAGCTTAGAACCCCCACGAGAAGCTTTCTTT,CASSLEPPREAFF
TRBV4-1,TRBJ1-2,NA,NA,TGCGCCAGCAGCCAAGAGGGGGCGAGGGGCTACACCTTC,CASSQEGARGYTF
TRBV7-3,TRBJ1-6,NA,NA,TGTGCCAGCAGCTTAGTGAGGGATTCACCCCTCCACTTT,CASSLVRDSPLHF